The 2 T cell receptor beta chains reported below all come from one sample, sequenced in a study of T cell responses to AZD1222 COVID-19 vaccine. Sequenced by immunoSEQ multiplex PCR; TCRdb stores in-frame clones only, minus some. Of some 84,000 clones listed, approximately 83% are singletons. The sequenced sample was peripheral blood, obtained 28 days after the second AZD1222 dose. These receptors were taken from an adult who received the AZD1222 COVID-19 vaccine.

The chain employs TRBV27 and TRBJ2-5; D remains ambiguous. CDR3 length equals 13 residues. Per the germline V gene, CDR1 is MNHEY and CDR2 is SMNVEV (reference sequence). The V gene lost 6 bases and the J gene lost 2 bases, with 10 bases spanning the gap. The CDR3, as DNA: TGTGCCAGCAGCGGTAGGGCTCAAGAGACCCAGTACTTC. Translation gives CASSGRAQETQYF.

The chain carries TRBV30 and TRBJ1-5, with D possibly matching TRBD1 (6 bases). Trimming removed 3 bases at V and 5 bases at J, with 17 bases between. Germline V gene data show CDR1 as GTSNPN and CDR2 as SVGIG (reference sequence). CDR3 length equals 15 residues. CDR3 nucleotide sequence: TGTGCCTGGAGCGCCCTAACAGGGTTAGATCAGCCCCAGCATTTT. It is translated as CAWSALTGLDQPQHF.